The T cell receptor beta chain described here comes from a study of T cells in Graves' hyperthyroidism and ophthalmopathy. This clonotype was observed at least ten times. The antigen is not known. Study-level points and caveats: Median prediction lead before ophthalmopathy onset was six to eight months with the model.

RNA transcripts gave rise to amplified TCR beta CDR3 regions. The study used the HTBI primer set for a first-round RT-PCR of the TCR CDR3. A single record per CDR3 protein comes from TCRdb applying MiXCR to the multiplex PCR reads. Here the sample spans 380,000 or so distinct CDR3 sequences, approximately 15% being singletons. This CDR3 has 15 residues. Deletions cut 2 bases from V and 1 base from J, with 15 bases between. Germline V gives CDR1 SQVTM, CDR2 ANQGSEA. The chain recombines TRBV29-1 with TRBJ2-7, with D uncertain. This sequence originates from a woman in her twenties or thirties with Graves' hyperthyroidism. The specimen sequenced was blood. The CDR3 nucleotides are TGCAGCGTTGAAATCCCCCCGGGCAGGTCCTACGAGCAGTACTTC. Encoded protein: CSVEIPPGRSYEQYF.